The clone carrying this T cell receptor (beta chain) was seen a few times. This sample is part of a study of Ad26.COV2.S vaccination and SARS-CoV-2 variants. Study context: COV1001, an Ad26.COV2.S trial, supplied this vaccine-arm donor. The vaccine Ad26.COV2.S was put into the muscle once, or twice with 56 days between.

The treatment: about 20 received Ad26.COV2.S at low or high dose, single or two shots; a few received placebo; per-sample allocation not given. Repertoires come from day 63 after the first vaccine or placebo injection. CDR3 length: 14 amino acids. Germline V gene data show CDR1 as SGHNT and CDR2 as YYREEE (reference sequence). V lost 2 bases to trimming and J lost 6 bases; unmatched junction nucleotides: 5. Sequencing used immunoSEQ multiplex PCR; TCRdb keeps in-frame clones, though not all of them. The sample has some 340,000 clones; 85% to 90% are singletons. This chain uses TRBV5-4 with TRBJ1-2, with TRBD1 matching over 9 bases. The input for sequencing was peripheral blood, taken in a trial of Ad26.COV2.S vaccine versus placebo. The sequence came from a person between 18 and 65 years old who received the Ad26.COV2.S COVID-19 vaccine or a placebo. Written as DNA, the CDR3 is TGTGCCAGCAGCTTACCGGACAGGGGTAATGGCTACACCTTC. Translating it yields CASSLPDRGNGYTF.